This T cell receptor beta chain was identified during a study of neurological immune-mediated disorders. The sample holds many counts of this clonotype. The cDNA was generated through 5'RACE incorporating 10-nucleotide random UMIs. TCRdb used MiXCR to reprocess the 5' RACE reads, holding one entry per CDR3 protein. This table has tens of thousands of distinct CDR3 sequences, roughly 7% appearing once. Volunteers from a blood bank in Maryland, USA, constituted the healthy controls. Germline CDR1 LGHDT, CDR2 YNNKEL (reference sequence). Trimming removed 1 base from V and 7 bases from J; junction bases left unmatched: 1. The CDR3 extends over 15 amino acids.

The sample comprised PBMCs. The receptor comes from a woman aged 40 to 55 in good health. The genes are TRBV3-1 and TRBJ1-6; TRBD1 matches 10 bases. CDR3 protein: CASSQGDRGNSPLHF. In DNA form, the CDR3 reads TGTGCCAGCAGCCAAGGGGACAGGGGAAATTCACCCCTCCACTTT.